These 28 T cell receptor beta chains originate from one sample sequenced in a study of blood T cell repertoires in COVID-19. TCRdb's table, derived via immunoSEQ multiplex PCR, lists solely in-frame clones and lacks some. This table has tens of thousands of clones, around 87% appearing once. The source material was peripheral blood. The receptor set was obtained from a human donor in a cohort sampled during active COVID-19.

This clone showed up just once. V gene TRBV11-2 combines with J gene TRBJ2-4, with 11 bases fitting TRBD1. V was clipped by 1 base and J by 7 bases; unmatched bases: 6. The V gene's germline CDR1 is SGHAT and CDR2 FQNNGV. The CDR3 is 16 residues long. CDR3 amino acids: CASSLAGQGVWNIQYF. Here the CDR3 DNA reads TGTGCCAGCAGCTTAGCGGGACAGGGGGTGTGGAACATTCAGTACTTC.

This rearrangement joins TRBV5-4 to TRBJ2-2, with TRBD1 matching 7 bases. This CDR3 spans 14 amino acids. Germline CDR1 SGHNT, CDR2 YYREEE (reference sequence). With 3 bases clipped from V and 4 bases from J, the junction kept 3 bases outside the gene matches. The CDR3 DNA is TGTGCCAGCAGCTCGACAGGGCTCACCGGGGAGCTGTTTTTT. This translates into CASSSTGLTGELFF.

The genes are TRBV7-9 and TRBJ1-6; no definite D call. The CDR3 is made up of 12 amino acids. Trimming removed 3 bases at V and 9 bases at J, with 6 bases between. The germline CDR1 and CDR2 sequences are SEHNR and FQNEAQ (reference sequence). In DNA form, the CDR3 reads TGTGCCAGCAGCTTGGAGGGTTCACCCCTCCACTTT. This codes for CASSLEGSPLHF.

The chain has TRBV28 and TRBJ1-2, with 11 bases aligning to TRBD1. The CDR3 spans 15 residues. V lost 6 bases to trimming and J lost 4 bases; unmatched junction nucleotides: 7. Germline V gives CDR1 MDHEN, CDR2 SYDVKM. The CDR3 nucleotides are TGTGCCAGCAGCCTAGGACAGGGGGCATTCTATGGCTACACCTTC. It codes for CASSLGQGAFYGYTF.

The chain couples TRBV19 to TRBJ1-1; 10 nucleotides line up with TRBD1. This CDR3 spans 17 amino acids. Germline-derived CDR1 and CDR2 are LNHDA and SQIVND (reference sequence). The junction had 16 bases not matched to a gene; V was cut back by 9 bases and J by 3 bases. The CDR3 spells CASRQGASSFLDTEAFF. The CDR3 DNA is TGTGCCAGCCGACAGGGGGCGTCTTCTTTTTTGGACACTGAAGCTTTCTTT.

V usage is TRBV7-2 and J usage is TRBJ2-1; 11 positions match TRBD1. Germline CDR1 and CDR2: SGHTA and FQGNSA. After removal of 5 bases from V and 5 bases from J, the junction contained 5 bases not matched to a gene. This CDR3 is built from 15 residues. In DNA form, the CDR3 reads TGTGCCAGCAGCCATTGGGACAGGGGGGACAATGAGCAGTTCTTC. Amino acids: CASSHWDRGDNEQFF.

The J gene is TRBJ1-4, the V gene TRBV7-2, with D possibly TRBD1 on 6 matching bases. V was shortened by 8 bases and J by 3 bases, with 16 bases between the two germline ends. CDR3 length equals 15 residues. Germline V gives CDR1 SGHTA, CDR2 FQGNSA. CDR3: CASGETGTPNEKLFF. Here the CDR3 DNA reads TGTGCCAGCGGCGAAACAGGGACCCCTAATGAAAAACTGTTTTTT.

The chain couples TRBV6-5 to TRBJ1-2, with TRBD1 matching 8 bases. V lost 0 bases to trimming and J lost 4 bases; unmatched junction nucleotides: 4. This CDR3 region has 15 residues. Germline loops: CDR1 MNHEY, CDR2 SVGAGI. The CDR3 DNA sequence: TGTGCCAGCAGTTACTCGAGGACAGGGACCTATGGCTACACCTTC. It yields the protein CASSYSRTGTYGYTF.

This chain links TRBV11-2 with TRBJ1-1, with a possible D match to TRBD1 (5 bases). Germline loops: CDR1 SGHAT, CDR2 FQNNGV. Trimming took off 2 bases at V and 4 bases at J, with 11 bases between the two ends. This CDR3 is 14 amino acids long. The CDR3 spells CASSLRQGGTEAFF. DNA of the CDR3: TGTGCCAGCAGCTTAAGGCAGGGCGGCACTGAAGCTTTCTTT.

The rearrangement joins TRBV7-9 to TRBJ2-3; 7 bases are shared with TRBD1. Germline-derived CDR1 and CDR2 are SEHNR and FQNEAQ (reference sequence). The CDR3 spans 15 residues. Trimming at V came to 5 bases and at J to 6 bases, leaving 11 bases not matched to a gene. The CDR3 DNA sequence: TGTGCCAGCAGCGCGGCCTACAGGGGAGCCGATACGCAGTATTTT. Translating gives CASSAAYRGADTQYF.

This chain uses TRBV5-4 with TRBJ1-5; 8 bases are a match to TRBD1. The CDR3 contains 15 residues. Losses at the gene ends were 5 bases for V and 4 bases for J; bases not matched to a gene: 8. Germline lookup yields CDR1 SGHNT and CDR2 YYREEE (reference sequence). CDR3 amino acids: CASSLGQGSNQPQHF. For the CDR3, the DNA is TGTGCCAGCAGTTTAGGACAGGGTAGTAATCAGCCCCAGCATTTT.

The chain combines TRBV28 with TRBJ2-7, with TRBD1 matching over 9 bases. The ends lost 1 base at V and 7 bases at J; junction bases unmatched: 11. From germline, CDR1 is MDHEN and CDR2 SYDVKM. The CDR3 contains 16 residues. The DNA for the CDR3 is TGTGCCAGCAGTTTATCGACAGGGGGTATCGGCCGGGAGCAGTACTTC. Translation: CASSLSTGGIGREQYF.

The rearrangement uses TRBV24-1 and TRBJ2-3; 8 bases map to TRBD1. The V gene's germline CDR1 is KGHDR and CDR2 SFDVKD. There are 14 residues in the CDR3. Trimming at V came to 6 bases and at J to 5 bases, leaving 6 bases not matched to a gene. This CDR3 is CATSKTGVQDTQYF. The CDR3 DNA follows: TGTGCCACCAGTAAGACAGGGGTCCAAGATACGCAGTATTTT.

The chain uses TRBV3-1 (or the pseudogene TRBV3-2) and TRBJ1-1; a possible D gene is TRBD1 (5 bases). This CDR3 spans 16 amino acids. V was shortened by 1 base and J by 0 bases, with 12 bases between the two germline ends. Germline V gives CDR1 LGHDT, CDR2 YNNKEL (reference sequence). The CDR3 sequence: CASSQVWGSMNTEAFF. Written as DNA, the CDR3 is TGTGCCAGCAGCCAAGTTTGGGGCAGCATGAACACTGAAGCTTTCTTT.

The rearrangement links TRBV20-1 to TRBJ1-5; perhaps TRBD1 as D (6 bases). V lost 3 bases and J 4 bases, leaving 13 bases between the germline ends. Germline CDR1 is DFQATT and CDR2 is SNEGSKA (reference sequence). The CDR3 loop spans 14 amino acids. This chain's CDR3 is CSASAQGGNQPQHF. CDR3 in DNA: TGCAGTGCTAGTGCACAGGGTGGGAATCAGCCCCAGCATTTT.

This chain uses TRBV24-1 with TRBJ2-1, with TRBD2 identical over 9 bases. CDR3 length: 16 amino acids. Germline trimming cut 3 bases from V and 4 bases from J; bases unmatched to any gene: 6. Germline values: CDR1 KGHDR, CDR2 SFDVKD. Here the CDR3 reads CATSDNSGGVYNEQFF. The CDR3 DNA sequence: TGTGCCACCAGTGATAATAGCGGGGGCGTATACAATGAGCAGTTCTTC.

J is TRBJ2-7 and V is TRBV19, with a tentative D call TRBD2 (5 bases). Germline-derived CDR1 and CDR2 are LNHDA and SQIVND (reference sequence). V lost 5 bases and J lost 4, with 12 bases in between. The CDR3 length is 13 residues. This CDR3 reads CASSADGVYEQYF. Here the CDR3 DNA reads TGTGCCAGTAGTGCGGACGGGGTTTACGAGCAGTACTTC.

The chain recombines TRBV7-9 with TRBJ2-7; TRBD1 aligns across 9 bases. This CDR3 is 16 amino acids long. From germline, CDR1 is SEHNR and CDR2 FQNEAQ (reference sequence). V trimming: 3 bases; J trimming: 0 bases; junction bases outside the gene matches: 6. CDR3 protein: CASSFTGGLGSYEQYF. Written as DNA, the CDR3 is TGTGCCAGCAGCTTTACAGGGGGCTTGGGCTCCTACGAGCAGTACTTC.

The chain uses TRBV4-3 and TRBJ2-5; a weak D match, TRBD1 (6 bases). The V end lost 3 bases, the J end lost 1 base, and 15 bases lay between the germline ends. Germline V lookup: CDR1 LGHNA, CDR2 YSLEER. The CDR3 has 16 amino acids. The CDR3 sequence: CASSQNAGTPQETQYF. As DNA, the CDR3 is TGCGCCAGCAGCCAGAACGCCGGGACACCCCAAGAGACCCAGTACTTC.

This rearrangement joins TRBV3-1 (or the pseudogene TRBV3-2) to TRBJ2-5; D is undetermined. The V and J ends lost 0 bases and 2 bases respectively, with 13 bases between them. The germline V gene has CDR1 LGHDT and CDR2 YNNKEL (reference sequence). This CDR3 comprises 16 residues. This CDR3 reads CASSQDPQRRQETQYF. CDR3 bases: TGTGCCAGCAGCCAAGACCCGCAGAGGAGACAAGAGACCCAGTACTTC.

DNA of the CDR3: TGTGCCAGCTCACCGCGGAGGGACGTGGCAGACACCATATATTTT. It is translated as CASSPRRDVADTIYF. The V gene is TRBV18, the J gene TRBJ1-3; D perhaps matches TRBD1 (5 bases). Germline lookup yields CDR1 KGHSH and CDR2 LQKENI. V lost 3 bases and J lost 8, with 17 bases in between. This CDR3 is built from 15 residues. The variable domain in full, completed from reference TRBV18 and TRBJ1-3, reads NAGVMQNPRHLVRRRGQEARLRCSPMKGHSHVYWYRQLPEEGLKFMVYLQKENIIDESGMPKERFSAEFPKEGPSILRIQQVVRGDSAAYFCASSPRRDVADTIYFGEGSWLTVV.

This chain uses TRBV19 with TRBJ1-4, with 9 positions matching TRBD1. This CDR3 comprises 15 residues. The V gene end was trimmed by 5 bases and the J gene end by 4 bases; junction bases not matched to a gene: 5. Germline CDR1 LNHDA, CDR2 SQIVND (reference sequence). Here the CDR3 reads CASSLGQGRNEKLFF. The CDR3 DNA sequence: TGTGCCAGTAGTCTGGGACAGGGCCGTAATGAAAAACTGTTTTTT.

This chain uses TRBV5-5 with TRBJ1-1; D is unclear. V was clipped by 1 base and J by 1 base, with 11 bases between them. In germline, CDR1 is SGHKS, CDR2 YYEKEE (reference sequence). CDR3 length: 15 residues. The CDR3 region has the DNA TGTGCCAGCAGCTTGTTAATCGAGCAGAACACTGAAGCTTTCTTT. The encoded protein is CASSLLIEQNTEAFF.

This rearrangement joins TRBV11-2 to TRBJ1-4; 10 bases are shared with TRBD1. Germline V lookup: CDR1 SGHAT, CDR2 FQNNGV. The CDR3 loop spans 15 amino acids. The V segment lost 5 bases and the J segment 6 bases; nucleotides outside the gene matches: 6. The CDR3 region has the DNA TGTGCCAGCAGCCTGAGACAGGGGGCGGATGAAAAACTGTTTTTT. Translating it yields CASSLRQGADEKLFF.

The gene calls are TRBV24-1 and TRBJ2-5; D uncertain. Germline V lookup: CDR1 KGHDR, CDR2 SFDVKD. Trimming took 2 bases from V and 3 from J, leaving 15 bases between them. CDR3 length: 16 amino acids. The DNA for the CDR3 is TGTGCCACCAGTGATTCCGGTTCGTTTAGAGAAGAGACCCAGTACTTC. Amino acids: CATSDSGSFREETQYF.

This chain links TRBV19 with TRBJ1-1; a weak D match, TRBD1 (5 bases). The CDR3 runs to 14 residues. Germline CDR1 and CDR2: LNHDA and SQIVND (reference sequence). Deletions cut 3 bases from V and 1 base from J, with 9 bases between. The CDR3 loop reads CASSIDSTNTEAFF. CDR3 DNA: TGTGCCAGTAGTATCGACAGCACGAACACTGAAGCTTTCTTT.

The chain couples TRBV9 to TRBJ1-6; TRBD1 matches 7 bases. Trimming removed 0 bases from V and 0 bases from J; junction bases left unmatched: 6. CDR1 and CDR2 (germline): SGDLS, YYNGEE. This CDR3 region has 18 residues. The CDR3 spells CASSVGTGEYSYNSPLHF. The DNA for the CDR3 is TGTGCCAGCAGCGTAGGTACAGGGGAATACTCCTATAATTCACCCCTCCACTTT.

The V and J genes are TRBV7-2 and TRBJ2-2; 7 bases map to TRBD1. The CDR3 sequence is 15 residues long. The germline gives CDR1 SGHTA, CDR2 FQGNSA. Germline trimming cut 6 bases from V and 6 bases from J; bases unmatched to any gene: 10. The CDR3 region has the DNA TGTGCCAGCAGTCAACAGGGGTCGGTTCCCGGGGAGCTGTTTTTT. This codes for CASSQQGSVPGELFF.